The rows below give T cell receptor beta chains drawn from one sample of a study of blood T cell repertoires in COVID-19. Generated by immunoSEQ multiplex PCR, the TCRdb table keeps only in-frame clones and is missing some. The sample has fewer than 250,000 clones; around 82% are singletons. Sequencing was carried out using PBMCs or T cells enriched from blood (not recorded which). The receptors were gathered from a woman aged 40 to 49 with acute COVID-19. CDR3s include the opening cysteine and the closing phenylalanine or tryptophan. The D gene is left open where the match is weak. Clone size is shown for a subset of rows, as once, few, many or a class of expanded clone.

d_call j_call v_call clone_size cdr3_nt cdr3_aa
TRBD2 TRBJ2-3 TRBV7-2 - TGTGCCAGCAGCTTAGCCGCGCGGGAGCTCGATACGCAGTATTTT CASSLAARELDTQYF
TRBD1 TRBJ2-7 TRBV6-1 - TGTGCCAGCAGTGATGTCGACAGGGAGAGGGACGAGCAGTACTTC CASSDVDRERDEQYF
TRBD1 TRBJ1-1 TRBV28 few TGTGCCAGCAGCAGGATCGACAGGGTGAACACTGAAGCTTTCTTT CASSRIDRVNTEAFF
TRBD2 TRBJ2-1 TRBV7-2 - TGTGCCAGCAGCACACTTAGCGGGAAGCAGTTCTTC CASSTLSGKQFF
- TRBJ1-1 TRBV6-5 - TGTGCCAGCAGTTACTTACCAGAGAACACTGAAGCTTTCTTT CASSYLPENTEAFF
- TRBJ2-1 TRBV28 - - CASSSSVEGQFF
- TRBJ2-1 TRBV5-1 - TGCGCCAGCAGCTTGGCCGGGACTCACTCCTACAATGAGCAGTTCTTC CASSLAGTHSYNEQFF
TRBD1 TRBJ1-4 TRBV6-5 many TGTGCCAGCAGGGGACAGGGATGGGATGAAAAACTGTTTTTT CASRGQGWDEKLFF
TRBD2 TRBJ2-7 TRBV11-2 - TGTGCCAGCAGCCCCCGGACTAGCGGGAGCGCCGAGCAGTACTTC CASSPRTSGSAEQYF
TRBD2 TRBJ2-7 TRBV27 - TGTGCCAGCAGTTTATCGCTAGCGGGGGCATTCGAGCAGTACTTC CASSLSLAGAFEQYF
TRBD1 TRBJ1-2 TRBV19 - TGTGCCAGTACCCTGGACAGGGGCCCAAACTATGGCTACACCTTC CASTLDRGPNYGYTF
TRBD2 TRBJ2-1 TRBV5-4 - TGTGCCAGCAGCGCCCTAGCGGGGATCTACAATGAGCAGTTCTTC CASSALAGIYNEQFF
TRBD1 TRBJ2-3 TRBV9 - TGTGCCAGCAGTCACCCGACCGGGACAGGGGGCAGGACAGATACGCAGTATTTT CASSHPTGTGGRTDTQYF
TRBD1 TRBJ1-2 TRBV27 few TGTGCCTCAAGAGGCCGCGGGACAGGGGTTTCGAGGGAGGGCTACACCTTC CASRGRGTGVSREGYTF
TRBD1 TRBJ2-1 TRBV4-1 - TGCGCCAGCAGCCAAGCCCTTCAGGGGGTGGTCAATGAGCAGTTCTTC CASSQALQGVVNEQFF
- TRBJ2-7 TRBV24-1 few TGTGCCACCAGTACCTCCAGGGGAAACGAGCAGTACTTC CATSTSRGNEQYF
- TRBJ1-2 TRBV19 few TGTGCCAGTACCCCATATCCAGATTCCTATGGCTACACCTTC CASTPYPDSYGYTF